This T cell receptor (beta chain) was profiled in a study of glioma-infiltrating T cells. Study-wide points: Signature shared blood CDR3 motifs were enriched in low-divergence and depleted in high-divergence patients. Gliomas, especially low-grade, showed above-expected tissue-blood divergence; non-neoplastic patients showed below.

Trimming pared 4 bases from V and 7 bases from J, leaving 16 bases between. The germline gives CDR1 MDHEN, CDR2 SYDVKM. The CDR3 is made up of 14 amino acids. The iRepertoire nested amplicon-rescue multiplex PCR amplified TCR alpha and beta CDR3s from RNA. TCRdb called the multiplex PCR reads again in MiXCR, with one record for every CDR3 protein. The sample lists approximately 400,000 distinct CDR3 sequences; 41% were seen once. Ten or more counts support this clonotype. Its target is not known. The sample taken for sequencing was glioma tissue, nonneoplastic brain tissue, or PBMCs (not recorded which). The clonotype originates from a human donor with low-grade glioma or glioblastoma, undergoing nonglioma brain surgery, or in good health (not recorded which). This rearrangement joins TRBV28 to TRBJ1-1; D ambiguous. The CDR3 DNA reads TGTGCCAGCAGTTCATGGACGGTACCCTATGAAGCTTTCTTT. This gives the protein CASSSWTVPYEAFF.